A single sample gave rise to the 24 T cell receptor beta chains below, sequenced in a study of blood T cell repertoires in COVID-19. Profiling relied on immunoSEQ multiplex PCR, and the TCRdb table lists in-frame clones only, not all of them. Of roughly 360,000 clones listed, 81% were seen once; the top ten hold over 0.95%. Input material: peripheral blood. These receptors were collected from a human donor with acute or convalescent COVID-19. The donor label of this sample is uncertain.

The J gene is TRBJ1-2, the V gene TRBV11-2; D is unclear. The CDR3 extends over 15 amino acids. V was clipped by 4 bases and J by 0 bases, with 12 bases between them. CDR1 is SGHAT, CDR2 FQNNGV, per germline. The CDR3 DNA is TGTGCCAGCAGCTGGGGTGGCGGGGCTAACTATGGCTACACCTTC. Protein product: CASSWGGGANYGYTF.

The V and J genes are TRBV6-1 and TRBJ2-1; 7 bases are shared with TRBD2. The CDR3 covers 17 residues. V gave up 0 bases and J gave up 0 bases; unmatched junction bases: 5. The germline CDR1 and CDR2 sequences are MNHNS and SASEGT. In DNA form, the CDR3 reads TGTGCCAGCAGTGAAGCGGGAGGGGCCTACTCCTACAATGAGCAGTTCTTC. This sequence encodes CASSEAGGAYSYNEQFF.

This clone was picked up a small number of times. V usage is TRBV5-1 and J usage is TRBJ1-4; D is undetermined. The V gene's germline CDR1 is SGHRS and CDR2 YFSETQ. The V and J ends lost 0 bases and 7 bases respectively, with 7 bases between them. The CDR3 runs 13 residues. CDR3 sequence: CASSLVRGEKLFF. The CDR3 DNA sequence: TGCGCCAGCAGCTTGGTGAGAGGTGAAAAACTGTTTTTT.

The chain joins TRBV30 to TRBJ1-1; D is ambiguous. The germline CDR1 and CDR2 sequences are GTSNPN and SVGIG (reference sequence). This CDR3 has 11 residues. V was pared by 8 bases and J by 1 base, with 8 bases between. DNA for the CDR3: TGTGCCAGTGAGCGGAACACTGAAGCTTTCTTT. This gives the protein CASERNTEAFF.

The chain is built from TRBV29-1 and TRBJ1-5; 7 nucleotides agree with TRBD1. The V segment lost 4 bases and the J segment 1 base; nucleotides outside the gene matches: 1. Germline CDR1 reads SQVTM; CDR2 reads ANQGSEA. CDR3 length: 13 amino acids. The CDR3 DNA reads TGCAGCGTTGGACAGGGAAGCAATCAGCCCCAGCATTTT. As protein: CSVGQGSNQPQHF.

The V gene is TRBV9, the J gene TRBJ2-3; D is ambiguous. The CDR3 contains 15 residues. The germline V gene has CDR1 SGDLS and CDR2 YYNGEE. V was cut by 0 bases and J by 0 bases, with 8 bases left in between. CDR3 region: CASSVGLLSTDTQYF. CDR3 nucleotide sequence: TGTGCCAGCAGCGTAGGACTCCTTAGCACAGATACGCAGTATTTT.

J is TRBJ2-2 and V is TRBV6-5; TRBD1 might be the D (6 bases). The germline V and J ends were trimmed by 6 bases and 1 base, with 12 bases remaining between them. CDR1 and CDR2 from the germline V gene are MNHEY and SVGAGI. The CDR3 runs to 15 residues. The CDR3 reads CASRLGAGNTGELFF. CDR3 coding DNA: TGTGCCAGCAGACTGGGGGCGGGGAACACCGGGGAGCTGTTTTTT.

V is TRBV13 and J is TRBJ2-3; 10 bases are a match to TRBD2. This CDR3 contains 18 residues. Unmatched junction bases numbered 11, after V lost 3 bases and J lost 2 bases. Germline V CDR1 and CDR2: PRHDT, FYEKMQ (reference sequence). The CDR3 reads CASSFIHLAGEDTDTQYF. Here the CDR3 DNA reads TGTGCCAGCAGCTTCATCCATCTAGCGGGGGAAGACACAGATACGCAGTATTTT.

The sample holds a few counts of this clone. This CDR3 reads CASSERRVDYEQYF. CDR3 in DNA: TGTGCCAGCAGTGAAAGGCGGGTGGACTACGAGCAGTACTTC. This chain connects TRBV2 to TRBJ2-7, with D possibly being TRBD2 (5 bases). Germline-derived CDR1 and CDR2 are SNHLY and FYNNEI. Trimming took 2 bases from V and 3 from J, leaving 11 bases between them. There are 14 residues in the CDR3.

This rearrangement joins TRBV24-1 to TRBJ2-2, with D perhaps TRBD2 (5 bases). The V gene lost 0 bases and the J gene lost 5 bases, with 21 bases spanning the gap. The CDR3 runs 19 residues. Germline CDR1 KGHDR, CDR2 SFDVKD. The CDR3 region has the DNA TGTGCCACCAGTGATTTGTTACCGGTGGGTGCGAGGGTTACCGGGGAGCTGTTTTTT. Protein: CATSDLLPVGARVTGELFF.

This chain links TRBV19 with TRBJ1-1, with D maybe TRBD1 (5 bases). Germline CDR1 LNHDA, CDR2 SQIVND (reference sequence). V gave up 10 bases and J gave up 4 bases, with 16 bases separating them. CDR3 length: 13 amino acids. The DNA of the CDR3 is TGTGCCACCACGGGGCGGGGTCCCACTGAAGCTTTCTTT. Translation: CATTGRGPTEAFF.

Only a few counts were recorded for this clone. In nucleotides, the CDR3 is TGTGCCAGCAAGGGGCTGCTATCTTACGAGCAGTACTTC. It specifies CASKGLLSYEQYF. The chain has TRBV2 and TRBJ2-7; TRBD1 is a possible D gene (5 bases). CDR3 length: 13 amino acids. V lost 7 bases, J lost 4 bases, and 14 bases lay in between. Germline CDR1 is SNHLY and CDR2 is FYNNEI.

The chain has TRBV4-1 and TRBJ1-3; 8 bases line up with TRBD1. Germline loops: CDR1 MGHRA, CDR2 YSYEKL. The trim removed 1 base at V and 0 bases at J, leaving 8 bases unmatched. This CDR3 has 18 residues. The CDR3 region has the DNA TGCGCCAGCAGCCAAGTTGGGGACAGGCCCTACTCTGGAAACACCATATATTTT. Protein product: CASSQVGDRPYSGNTIYF.

This clone has only one observation. V usage is TRBV11-2 and J usage is TRBJ2-7; 7 positions match TRBD1. The CDR3 has 13 amino acids. Germline V gives CDR1 SGHAT, CDR2 FQNNGV. J was trimmed by 2 bases and V by 4 bases; bases with no gene match: 2. CDR3 in amino acids: CASSSDRAYEQYF. In DNA, the CDR3 is TGTGCCAGCAGCTCCGACAGGGCCTACGAGCAGTACTTC.

The chain is built from TRBV5-1 and TRBJ1-1; 10 bases are shared with TRBD1. The V and J ends lost 3 bases and 5 bases, in that order; junction bases with no gene match: 13. Germline V gene lookup returns CDR1 SGHRS and CDR2 YFSETQ. CDR3 length: 17 residues. Written as DNA, the CDR3 is TGCGCCAGCAGCTACTACTCCTCGCCGGGACAGGGGACTGAAGCTTTCTTT. Its protein is CASSYYSSPGQGTEAFF.

The chain is built from TRBV15 and TRBJ2-3; 8 nucleotides line up with TRBD2. The CDR3 runs 14 residues. V shed 3 bases and J 5 bases; nucleotides not matched to a gene: 4. Germline V lookup: CDR1 LNHNV, CDR2 YYDKDF (reference sequence). The CDR3 region is CATSSRGGQDTQYF. The DNA for the CDR3 is TGTGCCACCAGCAGTCGGGGGGGCCAAGATACGCAGTATTTT. Based on the CDR3 plus reference TRBV15 and TRBJ2-3, the full variable domain is DAMVIQNPRYQVTQFGKPVTLSCSQTLNHNVMYWYQQKSSQAPKLLFHYYDKDFNNEADTPDNFQSRRPNTSFCFLDIRSPGLGDTAMYLCATSSRGGQDTQYFGPGTRLTVL.

The gene calls are TRBV6-5 and TRBJ1-5; no firm D call. The germline V gene has CDR1 MNHEY and CDR2 SVGAGI. CDR3 length equals 14 residues. V lost 4 bases and J 0 bases, leaving 7 bases between the germline ends. The CDR3 DNA follows: TGTGCCAGCAGTTTACAGTATAGCAATCAGCCCCAGCATTTT. It translates to CASSLQYSNQPQHF.

This clone was seen just once. The J gene is TRBJ2-6, the V gene TRBV5-1; a possible D gene is TRBD1 (5 bases). The germline V gene encodes CDR1 SGHRS and CDR2 YFSETQ. The CDR3 consists of 15 residues. Trimming removed 2 bases from V and 2 bases from J, with 8 bases in between. The CDR3 bases are TGCGCCAGCAGCTTTTCAGGGACTGGGGCCAACGTCCTGACTTTC. Protein sequence: CASSFSGTGANVLTF.

Regarding this clone: Within the sample, other DNA sequences also encode this same CDR3. The V gene is TRBV5-1, the J gene TRBJ2-5, with no clear D. Deletions cut 0 bases from V and 5 bases from J, with 8 bases between. The CDR3 loop spans 13 amino acids. Looked up from germline, CDR1 is SGHRS and CDR2 is YFSETQ. DNA for the CDR3: TGCGCCAGCAGCTTGGTTGCCGGGGAGACCCAGTACTTC. Translated: CASSLVAGETQYF.

J is TRBJ1-1 and V is TRBV11-2, with D hard to call. Germline assignment: CDR1 SGHAT and CDR2 FQNNGV. The CDR3 contains 14 residues. Between the trimmed V and J ends, which lost 2 bases and 1 base, there was a span of 8 bases. In DNA form, the CDR3 reads TGTGCCAGCAGCTTAACGCAGGCGAACACTGAAGCTTTCTTT. It translates to CASSLTQANTEAFF.

The V and J genes are TRBV11-2 and TRBJ1-2; TRBD1 aligns across 7 bases. V was pared by 1 base and J by 5 bases, with 4 bases of the junction left unmatched. This CDR3 is 14 amino acids long. Germline CDR1 reads SGHAT; CDR2 reads FQNNGV. For the CDR3, the DNA is TGTGCCAGCAGCTTAGCGGGACAGCCGTATGGCTACACCTTC. As protein: CASSLAGQPYGYTF.

This sequence joins TRBV7-9 and TRBJ2-5; weak D call: TRBD1 (7 bases). The CDR3 extends over 15 amino acids. CDR1 and CDR2 (germline): SEHNR, FQNEAQ (reference sequence). V was trimmed by 1 base and J by 6 bases, leaving 15 bases between them. The CDR3 DNA reads TGTGCCAGCAGCTTAGGGGAGACAGGGAGGCAGACCCAGTACTTC. Its translation: CASSLGETGRQTQYF. Full variable domain (remainder filled in from reference TRBV7-9 and TRBJ2-5): DTGVSQNPRHKITKRGQNVTFRCDPISEHNRLYWYRQTLGQGPEFLTYFQNEAQLEKSRLLSDRFSAERPKGSFSTLEIQRTEQGDSAMYLCASSLGETGRQTQYFGPGTRLLVL.

The rearrangement links TRBV28 to TRBJ1-4, with 7 positions matching TRBD1. Looked up from germline, CDR1 is MDHEN and CDR2 is SYDVKM. V shed 3 bases and J 4 bases; nucleotides not matched to a gene: 8. This CDR3 contains 16 residues. CDR3 region: CASSFIQGQYNEKLFF. The CDR3 nucleotides are TGTGCCAGCAGTTTTATACAGGGACAGTATAATGAAAAACTGTTTTTT. The variable domain in full, with the rest retrieved from reference TRBV28 and TRBJ1-4, is DVKVTQSSRYLVKRTGEKVFLECVQDMDHENMFWYRQDPGLGLRLIYFSYDVKMKEKGDIPEGYSVSREKKERFSLILESASTNQTSMYLCASSFIQGQYNEKLFFGSGTQLSVL.

The V gene is TRBV3-1 (or the pseudogene TRBV3-2), the J gene TRBJ1-1; D is unclear. Germline CDR1 LGHDT, CDR2 YNNKEL (reference sequence). V shed 4 bases and J shed 2 bases, with 8 bases lying between them. The CDR3 spans 13 residues. As DNA, the CDR3 is TGTGCCAGCAGCCTACAGACCAACACTGAAGCTTTCTTT. Its translation is CASSLQTNTEAFF.